The entry below describes one T cell receptor (beta chain). This sample is part of a study of cytomegalovirus exposure and HLA in healthy donors. V lost 6 bases, J lost 0 bases, and 15 bases lay in between. This CDR3 has 15 amino acids. Germline V CDR1 and CDR2: MNHEY, SVGAGI. Researchers ran the PCR with 60 Vbeta and 13 Jbeta primers. Sequencing was performed with immunoSEQ multiplex PCR; in TCRdb, only in-frame clones are kept and a portion is missing. The data show under 200,000 clones, with more than 60% seen just once and around 7.7% held by the top ten. The sequenced material came from PBMCs. The TCR sequence derives from a woman aged 40 to 50 in good health and CMV-seropositive. The chain links TRBV6-5 to TRBJ2-7, with D possibly being TRBD2 (5 bases). CDR3 amino acids: CASRPNAGSSYEQYF. The CDR3 DNA sequence: TGTGCCAGCAGGCCCAATGCGGGCAGCTCCTACGAGCAGTACTTC.